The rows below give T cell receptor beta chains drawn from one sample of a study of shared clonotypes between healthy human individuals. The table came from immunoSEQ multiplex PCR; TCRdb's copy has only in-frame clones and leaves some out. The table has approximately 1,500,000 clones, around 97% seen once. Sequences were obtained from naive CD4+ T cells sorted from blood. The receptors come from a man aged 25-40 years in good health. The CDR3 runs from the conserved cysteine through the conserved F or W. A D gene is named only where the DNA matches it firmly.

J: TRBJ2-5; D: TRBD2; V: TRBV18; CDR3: CASSPGLAGVETQYF
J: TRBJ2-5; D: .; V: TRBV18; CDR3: CASSPPGLETQYF
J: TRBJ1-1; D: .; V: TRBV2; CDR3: CASSVGGSGTEAFF
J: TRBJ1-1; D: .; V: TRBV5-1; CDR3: CASSLLGGGTEAFF
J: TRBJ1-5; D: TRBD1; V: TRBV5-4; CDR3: CASSLGGGTGNQPQHF
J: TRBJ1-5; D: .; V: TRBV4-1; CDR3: CASSRVVPGLGSNQPQHF
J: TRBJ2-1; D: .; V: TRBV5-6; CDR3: CASSWTATYNEQFF
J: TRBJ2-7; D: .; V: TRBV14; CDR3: CASSKSGTSLSEQYF
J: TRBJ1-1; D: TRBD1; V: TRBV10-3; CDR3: CAIRDRGGGRTHTEAFF
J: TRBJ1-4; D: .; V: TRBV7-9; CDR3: CASSLSTANEKLFF
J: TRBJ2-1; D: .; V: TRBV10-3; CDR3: CAIKTTPSLIPNEQFF
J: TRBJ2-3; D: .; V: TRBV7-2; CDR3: CASTYPGGTDTQYF
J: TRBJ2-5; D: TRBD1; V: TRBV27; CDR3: CASRQTGAGTQYF
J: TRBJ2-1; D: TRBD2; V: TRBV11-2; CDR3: CASTRAGGYNEQFF
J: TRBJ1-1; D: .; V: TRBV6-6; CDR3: CASSYKGYTEAFF
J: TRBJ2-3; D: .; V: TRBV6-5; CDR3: CASSYLGTDTQYF
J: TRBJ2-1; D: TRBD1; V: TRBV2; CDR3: CASRTGTGLYNEQFF
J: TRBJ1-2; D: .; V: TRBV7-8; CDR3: CASTSEGGLADGYTF
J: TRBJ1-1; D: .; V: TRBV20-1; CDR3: CSASGRGEAFF
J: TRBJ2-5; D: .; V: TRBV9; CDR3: CASSPGVETQYF
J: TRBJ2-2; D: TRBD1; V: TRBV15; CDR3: CATSRAYHGQGHTGELFF
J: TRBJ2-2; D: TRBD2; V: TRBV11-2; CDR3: CASSLAGGPNTGELFF
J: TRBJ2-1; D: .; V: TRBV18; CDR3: CASSPPSQANHHNEQFF
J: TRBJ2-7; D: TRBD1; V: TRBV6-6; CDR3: CASSYGQGALEQYF
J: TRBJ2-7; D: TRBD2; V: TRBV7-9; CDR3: CASSPTSGLAGGYEQYF
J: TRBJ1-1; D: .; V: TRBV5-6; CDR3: CASSLGTGGVTEAFF
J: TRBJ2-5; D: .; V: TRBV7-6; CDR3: CASSLIQETQYF
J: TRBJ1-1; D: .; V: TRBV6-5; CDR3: CASSYSVAGNAEAFF
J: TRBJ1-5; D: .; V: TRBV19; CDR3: CASSSISTRGGNQPQHF
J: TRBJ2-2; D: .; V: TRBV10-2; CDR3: CACGPGAGELFF
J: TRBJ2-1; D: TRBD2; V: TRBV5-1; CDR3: CASSPTSGTYNEQFF
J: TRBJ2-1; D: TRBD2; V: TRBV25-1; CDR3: CASSWTSGTYNEQFF
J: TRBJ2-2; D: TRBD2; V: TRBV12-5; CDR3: CASGLTSGTANTGELFF
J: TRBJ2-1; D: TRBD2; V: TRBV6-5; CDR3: CASSYLGTSAGNEQFF
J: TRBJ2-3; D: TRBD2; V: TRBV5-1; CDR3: CASSLGASGLTDTQYF
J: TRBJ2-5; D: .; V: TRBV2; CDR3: CASSDRVQETQYF
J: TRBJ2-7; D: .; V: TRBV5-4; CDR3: CASSFGVGRIAYKQYF
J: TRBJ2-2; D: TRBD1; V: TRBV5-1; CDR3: CASSQRDRRNTGELFF
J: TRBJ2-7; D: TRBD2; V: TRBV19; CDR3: CASSRGGFEQYF
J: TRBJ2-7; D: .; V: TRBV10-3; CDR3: CAIRTGTSAVEQYF